This T cell receptor beta chain is from a study of T cells in Graves' hyperthyroidism and ophthalmopathy (dated by TCRdb to between 2018 and 2020). With respect to the entire study: Peripheral blood samples were taken at initial diagnosis, before any treatment was given. In addition, the study compared T-cell repertoires in thyroid tissue and in blood from about 6 Graves' hyperthyroidism patients. After sampling, hyperthyroidism patients received methimazole starting at 30 mg daily, and ophthalmopathy patients received high-dose intravenous methylprednisolone. For training and testing, the 80 to 100 patients in the discovery cohort were randomly divided in a 7:3 ratio. Prospective prediction of ophthalmopathy was tested in an independent validation cohort consisting of 18 hyperthyroidism patients and 17 patients who later progressed to ophthalmopathy. To identify TCR V-J signatures that set the groups apart, the researchers used a discovery cohort of about a hundred patients, made up of under 50 with Graves' ophthalmopathy and about 55 with stable Graves' hyperthyroidism. According to the paper, TCR Vbeta CDR3 sequencing was carried out on over 130 peripheral blood samples, which came from around 43 ophthalmopathy, around 74 hyperthyroidism and approximately 17 progressor patients. Overall results and qualifications from the work: During validation, the model predicted progression to ophthalmopathy a median of approximately 6.5 months ahead of onset, with more than 55% sensitivity and 72.22% specificity. Ophthalmopathy was separated from stable hyperthyroidism by a 13 V-J signature model, with about 86% sensitivity and approximately 81% specificity obtained in cross-validation and 80%/75% obtained in testing. Sample size was not statistically predetermined, and investigators were not blinded to group allocation. Most expanded thyroid clonotypes (frequency above 0.001) were also detected in blood, suggesting blood repertoires may reflect thyroid immune responses.

Amplification of TCR beta CDR3 regions was carried out from RNA transcripts. For the first round of RT-PCR on the TCR CDR3, the HTBI primer set was used together with the Qiagen OneStep RT-PCR kit. Libraries were constructed in a second round of multiplex PCR, after which size selection and purification were performed. Sequencing of the libraries was done on an Illumina HiSeq2000 using paired-end 100 bp reads. The authors processed their data as follows. SOAPnuke was used to process the raw data, removing reads that contained adapters or uncalled bases, had a mean Phred below 15, or lacked an exact match to the constant primer or identifier. COPE v1.2.5 was used to merge the high-quality paired reads, and each unique nucleotide sequence was defined as a clonotype. MiTCR v1.1 was used to align the clonotypes against IMGT TRBV, TRBD and TRBJ reference segments. The analysis included only V-J combinations with a frequency above 0.0001, which together covered more than 99% of the repertoires. A TCS score was defined as the ratio of F50 (clonal expansion) to E x V (chaos), with BLOSUM62-based TCRdist applied between CDR3 peptides within each V-J. Welch's t-statistics and random forest reduced just over 500 V-J features to around 14, which were used in a naive Bayes classifier (R e1071). TCRdb itself trimmed the public reads at Q25 with fastp, ran MiXCR and retained productive beta chains. For every CDR3 protein sequence, its rows merge into one entry that carries the most common genes and DNA. TCRdb, not the original authors, processed these V and J calls. The sample records 200,000 to 250,000 distinct CDR3 sequences, about 17% of which are singletons. The top ten clonotypes cover around 28% of the sample.

Moderately to severely active disease, a Clinical Activity Score of at least 3, a NOSPECS grade of at least 4, and a duration under 3 months were present in ophthalmopathy patients. The study excluded patients with uncontrolled infections, other autoimmune diseases, pregnancy or lactation. Diagnoses were based on clinical symptoms, serum thyroxine and TRAb, thyroid ultrasound and orbital computed tomography. PBMCs were separated from over 9 ml of fresh peripheral blood using Ficoll-Paque density gradient centrifugation. Total RNA was extracted using Trizol reagent, and RNA quality was assessed on an Agilent 2100 Bioanalyzer. Concerning this clonotype itself: What this receptor recognizes is not known. The input lacks base qualities; no much larger clone sits a single base away.

Spanning cysteine to phenylalanine, the CDR3 consists of 18 amino acids. Of all the DNA, just the CDR3 is kept, 54 bases in frame from base 1. Looking up the germline V gene yields CDR1 MDHEN and CDR2 SYDVKM. V is pared back by 6 bases and J by 1 base, with 25 bases lying between the germline termini. Sample: blood. The receptor was derived from a woman under 30 with Graves' ophthalmopathy. This chain joins TRBV28 to TRBJ2-7; TRBD2 is perhaps the D gene, given 6 matching bases. The encoded CDR3 is CASRIGGTLMLRSYEQYF. The DNA sequence is as follows: TGTGCCAGCAGGATCGGAGGGACCCTGATGCTCCGGTCCTACGAGCAGTACTTC.